Included here is one T cell receptor (beta chain) sequence, with context. Its antigen is as yet unknown. V gave up 4 bases and J gave up 0 bases, with 26 bases separating them. The CDR3 is 19 amino acids. Germline V gene lookup returns CDR1 SGHNT and CDR2 YYREEE (reference sequence). Produced via immunoSEQ multiplex PCR; TCRdb's table is partial and in-frame only. Of 4,500 to 7,000 clones in the sample, around 69% were seen once. This sample is drawn from a study of CD8 T cell repertoires and HIV-1 epitope variants. At the level of the study: Twenty-five autologous and known Gag and Nef epitope variant peptides each stimulated T cells separately. Controls were a CMV, EBV and flu pool, Ebola AY9, and no peptide. An uncultured baseline aliquot held 1M T cells.

The sample taken for sequencing was cultured CD8+ T cells derived from PBMCs. V is TRBV5-4 and J is TRBJ2-7, with D possibly being TRBD2 (6 bases). The receptor was derived from a male donor with HIV. CDR3 bases: TGTGCCAGCAGCCTCCGGAGGGGAGCGGGCGCCCTGAGCTCCTACGAGCAGTACTTC. It translates to CASSLRRGAGALSSYEQYF.